This T cell receptor beta chain was recorded in a study of cytomegalovirus exposure and HLA in healthy donors. General study results and limits: In a later analysis, CMV-associated beta chains were mostly HLA-associated, it appeared. Many donors shared some public TCRs, even though most TCR sequences were rare.

The PCR made use of 60 Vbeta and 13 Jbeta primers. In the authors' methods: Later, an analysis found roughly 80 million unique TCR beta chains, and 9.5 million to 11 million of these were shared. TCRdb keeps only in-frame clones here, not all; method: immunoSEQ multiplex PCR. For V, J and clone size, that table is used; D and trimming come from the DNA. The table has some 200,000 clones, more than 65% seen once. These donors counted as nominally healthy when sampled, but unrecorded immune exposures were likely. This clone turned up a few times. What it binds is unknown. Material for sequencing was PBMCs. The source of this sequence is a girl aged 10 to 17 in good health and CMV-seropositive.

CDR3 in DNA: TGCGCCAGCAGCCGGGGGGGAAGGGGAGGCGGACAGCCCCAGCATTTT. This gives the protein CASSRGGRGGGQPQHF. This chain links TRBV4-3 with TRBJ1-5, with a possible D match to TRBD1 (5 bases). From germline, CDR1 is LGHNA and CDR2 YSLEER. This CDR3 is built from 16 residues. V was shortened by 4 bases and J by 7 bases, with 20 bases between the two germline ends.